This section outlines one T cell receptor (beta chain) sequence together with its context. This sample stems from a study of lymphopenia after photon versus proton radiotherapy. Produced via immunoSEQ multiplex PCR; TCRdb's table is partial and in-frame only. Among approximately 31,000 clones, roughly 84% were seen once, and the ten largest hold around 13%. The CDR3 consists of 14 residues. Losses at the gene ends were 11 bases for V and 4 bases for J; bases not matched to a gene: 8. Germline V CDR1 and CDR2: MNHNY, SVGAGI (reference sequence). The receptor was derived from a woman in her sixties or seventies with pancreatic cancer. Sequenced here: peripheral blood, sampled from a patient treated with proton-based radiotherapy. The rearrangement links TRBV6-6 to TRBJ2-3; 11 nucleotides match TRBD2. The CDR3 loop is CASTSGSLADTQYF. In nucleotides, the CDR3 is TGTGCCTCCACTAGCGGGAGCCTCGCAGATACGCAGTATTTT.